The source of this T cell receptor (beta chain) is a study of regulatory T cells in long-lasting Graves disease. Study as a whole: More than 5 years of antithyroid drugs with positive TSH receptor antibodies defined persistent Graves' disease.

The germline V gene encodes CDR1 DFQATT and CDR2 SNEGSKA (reference sequence). V lost 0 bases and J lost 0, with 15 bases in between. This CDR3 spans 17 amino acids. To make TCR beta libraries, researchers used iRepertoire HTBI primers and Arm-PCR of CDR3 regions. Via MiXCR, TCRdb re-called the multiplex PCR reads, giving one row per CDR3 protein. The sample holds 350,000 to 500,000 distinct CDR3 sequences, roughly a fifth seen once. Study results and limitations: Persistent Graves' patients showed less TCR diversity than newly diagnosed patients showed. Persistent disease preferred TRBV28, TRBJ1-2 and TRBJ2-5; new disease, TRBV20-1 and TRBJ2-1.

The table lists this clonotype with a few counts. The target antigen is unknown. Time point: persistent/refractory GD, antithyroid drugs over 5 years with positive TRAb. Construction of the TCR library relied on RNA isolated from PBMCs. Patients came through an endocrinology department, and that department was in Xi'an, China. This specimen consisted of peripheral blood mononuclear cells (PBMCs), obtained when the disease was refractory, from a patient treated with antithyroid drugs. The source of this sequence is a female donor with Graves disease. The V and J genes are TRBV20-1 and TRBJ1-5, with D hard to call. The CDR3 sequence: CSARDTIRTISNQPQHF. The CDR3 region has the DNA TGCAGTGCTAGAGATACAATCAGGACGATTAGCAATCAGCCCCAGCATTTT.